The sequence of this T cell receptor (beta chain) was determined in a study of stem cell transplantation in POMP-related autoinflammatory disease. Study details: Before transplant: CD4+ naive skewing, low CD8+ proportions, reduced cytokine secretion. Neutrophil and platelet engraftment from the graft donor was 100% through one year after transplant.

The CDR3 consists of 16 residues. V shed 3 bases and J shed 3 bases, with 15 bases lying between them. The germline V gene has CDR1 SGHVS and CDR2 FNYEAQ. Study-wide results and limits: Fewer unique TRB V-J gene pairings were identified in patients with PRAID. A trend toward lower repertoire diversity and greater clonality appeared in every analyzed T-cell subset of PRAID patients.

Data came from immunoSEQ multiplex PCR; TCRdb stores just in-frame clones and leaves some out. The table has 9,000 to 10,000 clones, 75% to 85% seen once. This clone is a singleton in its sample. No antigen is known for it. This TCR derives from a human patient with POMP-related autoinflammation and immune dysregulation (PRAID). Some T cells may be supplied by the graft donor. The rearrangement links TRBV7-6 to TRBJ2-1; the D gene could be TRBD1 or TRBD2 (7 bases each). Here the sequenced sample was CD4+ T cells from PBMCs, taken after stem cell transplantation. CDR3 in amino acids: CASSFGQGGDYNEQFF. The DNA of the CDR3 is TGTGCCAGCAGCTTCGGGCAGGGGGGGGACTACAATGAGCAGTTCTTC.